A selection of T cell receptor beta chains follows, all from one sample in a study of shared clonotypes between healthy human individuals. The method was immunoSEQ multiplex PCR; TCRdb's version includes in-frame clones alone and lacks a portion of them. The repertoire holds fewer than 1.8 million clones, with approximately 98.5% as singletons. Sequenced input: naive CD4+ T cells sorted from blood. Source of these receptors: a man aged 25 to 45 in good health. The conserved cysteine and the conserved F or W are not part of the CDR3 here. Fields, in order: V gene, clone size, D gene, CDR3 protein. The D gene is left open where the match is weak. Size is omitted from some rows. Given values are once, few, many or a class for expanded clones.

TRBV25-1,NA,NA,ASSEGKLFSNQPQH
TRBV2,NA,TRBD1,ASSFTGQGPEEH
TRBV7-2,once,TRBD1,ASSDRASPTGELF
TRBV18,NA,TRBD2,ASSPPRTELAGNEQF
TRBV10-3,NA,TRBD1,AISEDRGRAGELF
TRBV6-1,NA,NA,ASSERVLGGELF
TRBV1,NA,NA,TSSALLQLATTYEQY
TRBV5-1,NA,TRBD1,ASSSEQGAGELF
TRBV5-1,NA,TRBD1,ASSFEGALETQY
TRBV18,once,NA,ASSPQQGRETQY
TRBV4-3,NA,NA,ASSQESDVIGDTEAF
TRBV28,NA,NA,ASGPIGELF
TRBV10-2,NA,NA,ASGGGKTNYGYT
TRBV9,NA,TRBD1,ASSIGQGNTEAF
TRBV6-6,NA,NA,ASSYRGGQIEAF
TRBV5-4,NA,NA,ASSLGGGGYQETQY
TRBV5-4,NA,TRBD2,ASSLGLRLAGDNEQF
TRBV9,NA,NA,ASSVDPSGGTVDTQY
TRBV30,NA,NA,AWRSPRTVNTEAF
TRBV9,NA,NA,ASSGPGPTGNTIY
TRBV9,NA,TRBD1,ASSVGTAMY
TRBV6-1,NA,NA,ASSVAPTETYEQY
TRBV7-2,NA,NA,ASSLVRSRYQETQY
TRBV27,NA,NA,ASSPSGSTYEQY
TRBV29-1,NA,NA,SAMPGQRSMNTEAF
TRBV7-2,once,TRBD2,ASSPSRLAGLYEQY
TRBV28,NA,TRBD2,ASSLLTSGDMYNEQF
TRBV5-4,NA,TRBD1,ASSLGTGVYNEQF
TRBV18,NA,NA,ASSPIYGGNTGELF
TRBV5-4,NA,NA,ASSPTGGSGNTIY
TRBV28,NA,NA,ASSPGGPTSYEQY
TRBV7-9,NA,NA,ASSAAATYEQY
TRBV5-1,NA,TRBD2,ASSLRLAGGVEQF
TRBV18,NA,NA,ASSPMQGLYNEQF
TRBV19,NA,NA,ASSISGVYHNEQF
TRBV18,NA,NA,ASSLDRQTGNTIY
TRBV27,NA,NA,ASSLRDGRDTQY
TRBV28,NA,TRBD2,ASSLSGGDNEQF
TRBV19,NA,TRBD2,ASSPLSKTSGRNNEQF
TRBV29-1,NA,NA,SVESAGRGPLATEAF